These T cell receptor beta chains were read from a single sample in a study of control samples from healthy donors and cancer patients. Measured with immunoSEQ multiplex PCR; TCRdb has only the in-frame clones, and not every one. Among roughly 120,000 clones listed, 80% to 90% were seen once. What was sequenced was PBMCs. All receptors come from a woman aged 45-60 years with colorectal cancer. Each CDR3 is given with its conserved first and last residue. A D gene is named only where the DNA matches it firmly. Clone size is not always given. Where it is, it says once, few, many or a class for expanded clones.

>NA|TRBJ1-1|NA|TRBV9
CASSPRGRGNTEAFF
TGTGCCAGCAGCCCTCGAGGCAGGGGGAACACTGAAGCTTTCTTT
>NA|TRBJ1-1|NA|TRBV6-6
CASSPTSGGRRTRDTEAFF
TGTGCCAGCAGTCCCACCTCGGGGGGGCGCAGGACGCGGGACACTGAAGCTTTCTTT
>TRBD2|TRBJ2-2|NA|TRBV28
CASSFVGLAGSGELFF
TGTGCCAGCAGTTTCGTTGGGCTAGCGGGTTCCGGGGAGCTGTTTTTT
>NA|TRBJ1-1|NA|TRBV10-1
CASSESRGMGTEAFF
TGCGCCAGCAGTGAGTCGCGGGGGATGGGAACTGAAGCTTTCTTT
>TRBD2|TRBJ2-1|NA|TRBV2
CASRLGLAGDEQFF
TGTGCCAGCAGATTAGGACTAGCGGGAGACGAGCAGTTCTTC
>NA|TRBJ1-5|NA|TRBV5-1
CASSTDVNQPQHF
TGCGCCAGCAGCACTGACGTGAATCAGCCCCAGCATTTT
>TRBD1|TRBJ2-1|NA|TRBV4-2
CASSQGQGPDNEQFF
TGTGCCAGCAGCCAGGGACAGGGGCCAGACAATGAGCAGTTCTTC
>NA|TRBJ1-1|once|TRBV11-2
CASSGNRGTAFF
TGTGCCAGCAGCGGAAACCGGGGGACAGCTTTCTTT
>TRBD2|TRBJ2-1|NA|TRBV6-2/TRBV6-3
CASSYGLAGGYNEQFF
TGTGCCAGCAGTTACGGGCTAGCGGGGGGGTACAATGAGCAGTTCTTC
>TRBD1|TRBJ1-1|once|TRBV2
CAGLGQGRTEAFF
TGTGCCGGACTGGGACAGGGGAGGACTGAAGCTTTCTTT
>TRBD1|TRBJ2-1|NA|TRBV27
CASRQGAGNEQFF
TGTGCCAGCAGACAGGGGGCCGGGAATGAGCAGTTCTTC
>NA|TRBJ1-5|NA|TRBV30
CAWALGRVDQPQHF
TGTGCCTGGGCCCTGGGGAGGGTTGATCAGCCCCAGCATTTT
>NA|TRBJ2-1|NA|TRBV9
CASSVGGGGDEQFF
TGTGCCAGCAGCGTAGGAGGGGGTGGGGATGAGCAGTTCTTC
>NA|TRBJ1-1|NA|TRBV5-1
CASSLGRATEAFF
TGCGCCAGCAGCTTGGGCAGGGCCACTGAAGCTTTCTTT
>NA|TRBJ1-5|NA|TRBV10-3
CATRAGVDAQPQHF
TGTGCCACCCGAGCGGGGGTGGATGCTCAGCCCCAGCATTTT
>NA|TRBJ1-1|NA|TRBV29-1
CSVDGGASTEAFF
TGCAGCGTTGACGGGGGGGCTAGCACTGAAGCTTTCTTT
>NA|TRBJ1-1|NA|TRBV6-5
CASSSNWNTEAFF
TGTGCCAGCAGTTCAAACTGGAACACTGAAGCTTTCTTT
>NA|TRBJ2-7|NA|TRBV2
CASSSVRYEQYF
TGTGCCAGCAGCTCCGTCCGATACGAGCAGTACTTC
>NA|TRBJ2-3|NA|TRBV9
CASSDFRGSSTDTQYF
TGTGCCAGCAGCGATTTCCGGGGGTCTAGCACAGATACGCAGTATTTT
>NA|TRBJ1-6|NA|TRBV10-1
CASSETTGYASPLHF
TGCGCCAGCAGTGAAACGACAGGCTATGCTTCACCCCTCCACTTT
>NA|TRBJ1-2|NA|TRBV7-9
CASSLSVSPSTNYGYTF
TGTGCCAGCAGCTTATCGGTCAGCCCAAGTACTAACTATGGCTACACCTTC
>TRBD2|TRBJ2-3|NA|TRBV2
CASSAGGESTDTQYF
TGTGCCAGCAGTGCGGGGGGGGAGAGCACAGATACGCAGTATTTT
>NA|TRBJ1-5|NA|TRBV19
CASSRQGTWLVINQPQHF
TGTGCCAGTAGTAGGCAGGGCACCTGGCTGGTGATTAATCAGCCCCAGCATTTT
>NA|TRBJ1-5|NA|TRBV5-6
CASSLGAFRTRNQPQHF
TGTGCCAGCAGCTTGGGCGCTTTCCGGACTCGGAATCAGCCCCAGCATTTT
>NA|TRBJ2-2|medium-sized|TRBV4-2
CASSQESGNTGELFF
TGTGCCAGCAGCCAAGAATCTGGGAACACCGGGGAGCTGTTTTTT
>NA|TRBJ2-7|NA|TRBV12-3/TRBV12-4
CASKRGYEQYF
TGTGCCAGCAAACGGGGGTACGAGCAGTACTTC
>NA|TRBJ1-4|NA|TRBV6-5
CASSTGPNEKLFF
TGTGCCAGCAGTACCGGACCCAATGAAAAACTGTTTTTT
>NA|TRBJ1-4|NA|TRBV13
CASSSGEVRGEKLFF
TGTGCCAGCAGCTCGGGCGAGGTTCGGGGTGAAAAACTGTTTTTT
>NA|TRBJ2-7|NA|TRBV7-8
CASSAGAGKTYEQYF
TGTGCCAGCAGCGCAGGAGCGGGCAAAACCTACGAGCAGTACTTC
>NA|TRBJ1-2|once|TRBV5-1
CASSPRPRDPNYGYTF
TGCGCCAGCAGCCCCCGCCCGAGGGATCCTAACTATGGCTACACCTTC
>NA|TRBJ2-3|once|TRBV19
CASTARGHTDTQYF
TGTGCCAGTACCGCCCGGGGGCACACAGATACGCAGTATTTT
>TRBD1|TRBJ2-7|NA|TRBV6-5
CASSNTGTGVHEQYF
TGTGCCAGCAGCAACACCGGGACAGGGGTCCACGAGCAGTACTTC
>TRBD2|TRBJ2-3|NA|TRBV7-6
CASSWGGRVTDTQYF
TGTGCCAGCAGCTGGGGGGGTCGGGTCACAGATACGCAGTATTTT
>TRBD2|TRBJ2-3|NA|TRBV28
CASSARTSDTQYF
TGTGCCAGCAGTGCCCGGACTAGCGATACGCAGTATTTT
>TRBD2|TRBJ2-1|NA|TRBV2
CASTQRFTGTKFF
TGTGCCAGCACCCAGAGATTCACCGGGACTAAGTTCTTC
>NA|TRBJ1-5|NA|TRBV12-3/TRBV12-4
CASSFNRNQPQHF
TGTGCCAGCAGTTTCAACAGGAATCAGCCCCAGCATTTT
>TRBD2|TRBJ2-1|NA|TRBV5-1
CASSLAGGLNNEQFF
TGCGCCAGCAGCTTAGCGGGAGGTTTAAACAATGAGCAGTTCTTC
>NA|TRBJ2-1|few|TRBV29-1
CSVEERVRQFF
TGCAGCGTTGAAGAAAGGGTTCGGCAGTTCTTC
>NA|TRBJ1-1|NA|TRBV19
CASSQEKNTEAFF
TGTGCCAGTAGTCAGGAGAAGAACACTGAAGCTTTCTTT
>NA|TRBJ2-5|NA|TRBV7-2
CASSLDWGRQETQYF
TGTGCCAGCAGCTTAGATTGGGGGAGACAAGAGACCCAGTACTTC
>NA|TRBJ1-1|NA|TRBV7-9
CAGTGAVGPMNTEAFF
TGTGCCGGCACGGGGGCGGTCGGGCCTATGAACACTGAAGCTTTCTTT